The T cell receptor (beta chain) described here comes from a study of blood T cell repertoires in COVID-19. Individuals drawn from 24 US areas were roughly 18 to 89 years old. TCRdb's copy holds only in-frame clones and misses some; the assay was immunoSEQ multiplex PCR. In the table there are roughly 200,000 clones, about 84% of which are singletons. The CDR3 covers 14 residues. Germline assignment: CDR1 SGHTA and CDR2 FQGNSA. Trimming left V 0 bases short and J 5 bases short, with 8 bases between. The rearrangement uses TRBV7-2 and TRBJ2-1; possible D gene TRBD2, 6 bases. This receptor was taken from a woman under 40 who had recovered from COVID-19. The sequencing sample was made of PBMCs or T cells enriched from blood (not recorded which). Here the CDR3 reads CASSLATSNNEQFF. In nucleotides, the CDR3 is TGTGCCAGCAGCTTAGCTACTAGCAACAATGAGCAGTTCTTC.